Listed below are T cell receptor beta chains from one sample, sequenced in a study of cytomegalovirus exposure and HLA in healthy donors. The repertoire was sequenced with immunoSEQ multiplex PCR; TCRdb's copy has only in-frame clones and lacks some. The sample has some 91,000 clones, 60% to 65% seen once. Sequencing input: PBMCs. These TCRs come from a human donor in good health. Both conserved end residues are part of each CDR3. D genes are given only for firm matches. Clone size is given for some rows only: seen once, a few or many times, or a class if the clone is expanded.

clone_size j_call d_call v_call cdr3_nt cdr3_aa
NA TRBJ2-1 TRBD2 TRBV5-6 TGTGCCAGCAGCCGAGCGGGGGGGCCAGATGAGCAGTTCTTC CASSRAGGPDEQFF
NA TRBJ2-3 NA TRBV11-3 TGTGCCAGCAGTTCCCCGAGGATGTCTAGCACAGATACGCAGTATTTT CASSSPRMSSTDTQYF
NA TRBJ1-5 NA TRBV11-3 TGTGCCAGCAGCTCCACCGCATCCTATGACTGGTCCTACCTAAATCAGCCCCAGCATTTT CASSSTASYDWSYLNQPQHF
NA TRBJ2-7 TRBD1 TRBV11-2 TGTGCCAGCAGCCTTGACAGGGGGTTGGGCGAGCAGTACTTC CASSLDRGLGEQYF
NA TRBJ1-2 TRBD1 TRBV7-2 TGTGCCAGCAGCTTCTTTACCCCCAGACAGGGTACTAACTATGGCTACACCTTC CASSFFTPRQGTNYGYTF
few TRBJ1-5 NA TRBV2 TGTGCCAGCAGTGAATATGGGGGAGGAAATAGCAATCAGCCCCAGCATTTT CASSEYGGGNSNQPQHF
NA TRBJ1-2 NA TRBV18 TGTGCCAGCTCACCTACCGGAGGGGCGGACTACACCTTC CASSPTGGADYTF
NA TRBJ1-1 TRBD1 TRBV6-1 TGTGCCAGCAGTGAGGCCCTCAGGGGGACCACTGAAGCTTTCTTT CASSEALRGTTEAFF
NA TRBJ2-3 TRBD2 TRBV4-3 TGCGCCAGCAGCCAATCGACTAGCGCGTTCACAGATACGCAGTATTTT CASSQSTSAFTDTQYF
few TRBJ2-5 NA TRBV5-6 TGTGCCAGCAGCTTGTGGGGACATCCGGGGCTAGAGACCCAGTACTTC CASSLWGHPGLETQYF
once TRBJ2-1 TRBD2 TRBV4-3 TGCGCCAGCAGCCAAGAGAGACTAGCGGGGGCCTTCATTTACAATGAGCAGTTCTTC CASSQERLAGAFIYNEQFF
few TRBJ1-2 TRBD1 TRBV30 TGTGCCTGGAGTCCGGGACAGGGTCCGGGTGGCTACACCTTC CAWSPGQGPGGYTF
few TRBJ2-5 NA TRBV27 TGTGCCAGCAGTTTCCCTGAGACCCAGTACTTC CASSFPETQYF
NA TRBJ2-2 NA TRBV21-1 TGTGCCAGCAGCAAGTCGGATAGCGGGGGGGACACCGGGGAGCTGTTTTTT CASSKSDSGGDTGELFF